This T cell receptor (beta chain) was identified during a study of blood T cells in healthy people across ages. Study results and limitations: Naive T cell percentage strongly correlated with TCR beta diversity.

CDR1 is SQVTM, CDR2 ANQGSEA, per germline. V was clipped by 7 bases and J by 8 bases, with 14 bases between them. This CDR3 is built from 11 residues. Combining a sample-barcoded 5' primer with a J-beta primer mix, a second PCR ran for roughly 6 to 11 cycles. One entry per CDR3 protein, called by TCRdb with MiXCR from the 5' RACE reads. The sample contains roughly 800,000 distinct CDR3 sequences, 58% of which appear only once. In the case of this clonotype: What it binds is not known.

Material: blood. The TCR sequence derives from a man aged 30 to 39 in good health. The rearrangement joins TRBV29-1 to TRBJ1-2; D remains unclear. CDR3 in amino acids: CSADRPDGYTF. The CDR3 DNA reads as TGCAGCGCGGACCGCCCGGACGGCTACACCTTC.